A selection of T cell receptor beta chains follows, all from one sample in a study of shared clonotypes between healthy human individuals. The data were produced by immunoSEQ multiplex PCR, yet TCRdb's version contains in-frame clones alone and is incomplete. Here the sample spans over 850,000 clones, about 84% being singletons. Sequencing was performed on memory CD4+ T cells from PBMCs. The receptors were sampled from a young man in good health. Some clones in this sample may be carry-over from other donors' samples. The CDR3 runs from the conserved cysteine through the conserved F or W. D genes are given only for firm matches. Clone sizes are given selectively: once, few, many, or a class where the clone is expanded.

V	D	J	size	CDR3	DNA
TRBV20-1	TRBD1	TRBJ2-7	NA	CSGTGGYEQYF	TGCAGTGGGACAGGGGGCTACGAGCAGTACTTC
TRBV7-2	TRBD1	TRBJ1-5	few	CASSEDRGQPQHF	TGTGCCAGCAGCGAAGACAGGGGTCAGCCCCAGCATTTT
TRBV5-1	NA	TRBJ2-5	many	CASSLLGSGQETQYF	TGCGCCAGCAGCTTATTAGGGAGTGGGCAAGAGACCCAGTACTTC
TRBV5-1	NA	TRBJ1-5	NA	CASSLEAGNQPQHF	TGCGCCAGCAGCCTCGAAGCGGGCAATCAGCCCCAGCATTTT
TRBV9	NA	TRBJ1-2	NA	CASSAVGPYGYTF	TGTGCCAGCAGCGCAGTTGGGCCCTATGGCTACACCTTC
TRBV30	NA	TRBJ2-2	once	CAWSVRALGTGELFF	TGTGCCTGGAGTGTACGGGCCCTAGGGACCGGGGAGCTGTTTTTT
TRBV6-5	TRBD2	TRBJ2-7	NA	CASSLGLAATYEQYF	TGTGCCAGCAGTTTGGGACTAGCGGCGACATACGAGCAGTACTTC
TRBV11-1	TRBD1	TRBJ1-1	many	CASSRAPGQTTKAFF	TGTGCCAGCAGCCGTGCACCGGGACAGACGACTAAAGCTTTCTTT
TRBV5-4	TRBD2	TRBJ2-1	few	CASSHAGREGYYNEQFF	TGTGCCAGCAGCCATGCGGGGCGGGAGGGGTACTACAATGAGCAGTTCTTC
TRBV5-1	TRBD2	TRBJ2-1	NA	CASRLGSGIGNNEQFF	TGCGCCAGCAGGCTTGGAAGCGGGATCGGAAACAATGAGCAGTTCTTC
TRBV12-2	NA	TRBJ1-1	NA	CARRRNTEAFF	TGTGCAAGGCGAAGGAACACTGAAGCTTTCTTT
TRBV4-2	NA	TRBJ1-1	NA	CASSKVGGPAEAFF	TGTGCCAGCAGCAAGGTGGGTGGTCCCGCTGAAGCTTTCTTT
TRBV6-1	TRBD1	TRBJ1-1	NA	CASSSSVRGRTEAFF	TGTGCCAGCAGTAGCAGCGTCAGGGGGCGGACTGAAGCTTTCTTT
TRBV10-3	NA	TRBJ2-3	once	CAISEARADTQYF	TGTGCCATCAGTGAGGCTAGGGCGGATACGCAGTATTTT
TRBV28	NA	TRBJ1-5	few	CASSFGRGYNQPQHF	TGTGCCAGCAGTTTTGGCCGAGGCTACAATCAGCCCCAGCATTTT
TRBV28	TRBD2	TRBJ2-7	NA	CASRRTSGAYEQYF	TGTGCCAGCAGGAGGACTAGCGGAGCCTACGAGCAGTACTTC
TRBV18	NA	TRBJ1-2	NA	CASSPDGHYGYTF	TGTGCCAGCTCACCCGACGGCCACTATGGCTACACCTTC
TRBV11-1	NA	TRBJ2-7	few	CASSFGRRDAVYEQYF	TGTGCCAGCAGCTTTGGACGCCGGGACGCCGTCTACGAGCAGTACTTC
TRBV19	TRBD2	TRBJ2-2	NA	CASTSGFTGELFF	TGTGCCAGTACTAGCGGATTCACCGGGGAGCTGTTTTTT
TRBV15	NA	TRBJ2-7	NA	CATSTSRRQGYEQYF	TGTGCCACCAGCACATCCCGTCGTCAGGGCTACGAGCAGTACTTC
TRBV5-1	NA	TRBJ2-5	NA	CASSYGGQLARETQYF	TGCGCCAGCAGTTACGGGGGCCAACTAGCGCGTGAGACCCAGTACTTC
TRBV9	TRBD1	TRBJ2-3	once	CASSVGQGADTQYF	TGTGCCAGCAGCGTCGGACAGGGGGCGGATACGCAGTATTTT
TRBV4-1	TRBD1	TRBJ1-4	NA	CASSQERTGRKLFF	TGCGCCAGCAGCCAAGAACGGACAGGGAGAAAACTGTTTTTT
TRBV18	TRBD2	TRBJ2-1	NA	CASSPLIRTSGHNEQFF	TGTGCCAGCTCACCACTGATCAGGACTAGCGGGCACAATGAGCAGTTCTTC
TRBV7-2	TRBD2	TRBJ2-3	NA	CASSLGGRADTQYF	TGTGCCAGCAGCTTAGGGGGGAGGGCAGATACGCAGTATTTT
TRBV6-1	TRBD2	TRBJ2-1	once	CASSEGGLAVYNEQFF	TGTGCCAGCAGTGAAGGTGGGCTAGCGGTATACAATGAGCAGTTCTTC
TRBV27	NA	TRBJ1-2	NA	CASSLSGTGLYGYTF	TGTGCCAGCAGTTTATCCGGGACGGGGCTCTATGGCTACACCTTC
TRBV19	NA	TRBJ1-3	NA	CASTQTWSSGNTIYF	TGTGCCAGTACTCAAACGTGGAGCTCTGGAAACACCATATATTTT
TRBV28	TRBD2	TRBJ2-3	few	CASSSGMRLAGRDMQYF	TGTGCCAGCAGCTCCGGGATGAGACTAGCGGGAAGAGATATGCAGTATTTT
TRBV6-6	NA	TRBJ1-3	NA	CASGGAGNTIYF	TGTGCCAGCGGCGGTGCTGGAAACACCATATATTTT
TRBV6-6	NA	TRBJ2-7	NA	CASKRGISYEQYF	TGTGCCAGCAAACGGGGGATCTCCTACGAGCAGTACTTC
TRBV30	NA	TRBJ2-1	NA	CAWSPRRRANEQFF	TGTGCCTGGAGTCCCAGACGGCGGGCCAATGAGCAGTTCTTC